The rows below give T cell receptor beta chains drawn from one sample of a study of technical replicates of blood from a few donors. Clones were read by immunoSEQ multiplex PCR, and TCRdb kept only the in-frame ones, dropping some. Of around 65,000 clones in the sample, around nine tenths are singletons; the top ten hold 4% to 5%. Sample: PBMCs. The receptors were sampled from a human donor in good health. Some clones in this sample may be carry-over from other donors' samples. CDR3s include the opening cysteine and the closing phenylalanine or tryptophan. A D gene is named only where the DNA matches it firmly.

d_gene,j_gene,v_gene,CDR3aa
TRBD1,TRBJ2-7,TRBV27,CASSTRTGFYEQYF
.,TRBJ2-7,TRBV7-2,CASSLEVAVEQYF
.,TRBJ2-7,TRBV30,CAWSWGTHEQYF
.,TRBJ1-1,TRBV2,CASSPTGTEAFF
.,TRBJ1-5,TRBV4-1,CASSPQGGAWNQPQHF
.,TRBJ2-2,TRBV14,CASSQVGRRATGELFF
.,TRBJ1-1,TRBV14,CASSQDRGTEAFF
.,TRBJ1-5,TRBV2,CASSAQGGNQPQHF
.,TRBJ1-1,TRBV4-2,CASSSPGQMNTEAFF
TRBD1,TRBJ2-5,TRBV27,CASSGTGVGETQYF
.,TRBJ1-1,TRBV19,CASTEQGTTEAFF
TRBD2,TRBJ2-3,TRBV7-2,CASSSRTSGGTDTQYF
.,TRBJ2-3,TRBV7-3,CASSQRRQDTQYF
TRBD2,TRBJ2-2,TRBV7-6,CASSPGLAGGPGTGELFF
.,TRBJ2-2,TRBV9,CASSARGINTGELFF
TRBD2,TRBJ2-1,TRBV7-2,CASSSLRGLGGNEQFF
TRBD2,TRBJ2-7,TRBV30,CAWSVRAGGQRF
TRBD1,TRBJ1-5,TRBV7-2,CASSPDGTGGSGNQPQHF
.,TRBJ2-7,TRBV6-4,CASSPTRSGHRDEQYF
TRBD2,TRBJ2-1,TRBV5-1,CASSSSGGYNEQFF
TRBD1,TRBJ1-4,TRBV30,CASTGGTNEKLFF
TRBD2,TRBJ2-1,TRBV5-4,CASSPGGTSGRANEQFF
TRBD1,TRBJ1-6,TRBV7-9,CASSFSTGGDYNSPLHF
TRBD1,TRBJ2-2,TRBV29-1,CSVDRGRTGELFF
TRBD2,TRBJ2-7,TRBV11-2,CASSLPGLAGRYEQYF
.,TRBJ1-5,TRBV27,CASSPSGVQPQHF
TRBD2,TRBJ2-5,TRBV5-1,CASSGGVGTQETQYF
.,TRBJ2-3,TRBV21-1,CASSSGADTQYF
.,TRBJ1-3,TRBV7-6,CASSPEVVFHRASGNTIYF
TRBD1,TRBJ1-1,TRBV5-6,CASSTQGEAFF
.,TRBJ1-6,TRBV10-3,CAISQSPGNNSPLHF
.,TRBJ2-7,TRBV2,CASGGSTGSSYEQYF
TRBD2,TRBJ2-5,TRBV11-2,CASSATSGFQETQYF
.,TRBJ2-2,TRBV12-5,CASGLSTNTGELFF
TRBD1,TRBJ2-2,TRBV4-2,CASSLDRANTGELFF
TRBD2,TRBJ2-5,TRBV6-6,CASRPTSVETQYF
.,TRBJ1-1,TRBV7-3,CASSLMAGSTEAFF
.,TRBJ2-5,TRBV9,CASGKGYQETQYF
.,TRBJ1-6,TRBV9,CASSVAGNSPLHF
.,TRBJ2-3,TRBV19,CASSIRGAGEADTQYF
.,TRBJ2-2,TRBV23-1,CASRGLKLGDTGELFF
.,TRBJ2-2,TRBV9,CASSVSGHRRGGELFF
TRBD1,TRBJ2-7,TRBV18,CASSPGTGVSYEQYF
.,TRBJ2-2,TRBV7-8,CASSLLNTGELFF
.,TRBJ2-5,TRBV7-2,CASSLDSWRVETQYF
.,TRBJ1-1,TRBV7-2,CASSVQGMNTEAFF
TRBD1,TRBJ1-2,TRBV5-1,CASTPAGGNYGYTF
TRBD1,TRBJ1-2,TRBV2,CASGGQGGNYGYTF
TRBD1,TRBJ1-1,TRBV5-5,CASSWDRATEAFF
.,TRBJ2-7,TRBV12-1,CASSRGLAGGRLKSYEQYF
.,TRBJ2-2,TRBV7-3,CASSLMARVGTGELFF
.,TRBJ2-3,TRBV5-1,CASSLAGQPTDTQYF
.,TRBJ2-7,TRBV7-3,CASSLPGGEQYF
.,TRBJ2-1,TRBV5-4,CASSLGGGGLSYNEQFF
TRBD1,TRBJ2-7,TRBV6-5,CASSTRQGFEQYF
.,TRBJ2-7,TRBV7-8,CASSLGGRGPDEQYF
TRBD1,TRBJ1-1,TRBV11-1,CASSFGQQTGEGAFF
.,TRBJ1-2,TRBV18,CASSPVDTNYGYTF
TRBD1,TRBJ1-3,TRBV29-1,CSVESGTAGNTIYF
.,TRBJ1-2,TRBV4-1,CASSQDTRAPSYGYTF